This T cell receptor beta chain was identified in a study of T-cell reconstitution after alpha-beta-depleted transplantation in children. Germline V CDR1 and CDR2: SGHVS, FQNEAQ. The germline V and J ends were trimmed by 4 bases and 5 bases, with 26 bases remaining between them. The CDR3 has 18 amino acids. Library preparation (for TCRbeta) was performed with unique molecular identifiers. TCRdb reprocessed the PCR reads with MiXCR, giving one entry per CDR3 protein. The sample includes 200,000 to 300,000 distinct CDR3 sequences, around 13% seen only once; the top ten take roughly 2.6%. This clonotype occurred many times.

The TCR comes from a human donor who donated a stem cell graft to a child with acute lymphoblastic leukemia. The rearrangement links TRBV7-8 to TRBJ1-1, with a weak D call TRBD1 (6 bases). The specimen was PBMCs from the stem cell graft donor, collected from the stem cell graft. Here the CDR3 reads CASSSGAPVLVSLTEAFF. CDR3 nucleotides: TGTGCCAGCAGCTCGGGGGCCCCAGTCCTAGTTTCTTTGACTGAAGCTTTCTTT.